The clone carrying this T cell receptor (beta chain) was seen ten or more times. Its specificity is unknown. This entry is derived from a study of T cells in Graves' hyperthyroidism and ophthalmopathy. Researchers took RNA transcripts and amplified the TCR beta CDR3 regions from them. The HTBI primer set drove a first-round RT-PCR of the TCR CDR3. Using its own MiXCR run on the multiplex PCR reads, TCRdb lists one record per CDR3 protein. Among 360,000 or so distinct CDR3 sequences listed, about 18% were seen once. A patient was excluded if there was uncontrolled infection, other autoimmune disease, pregnancy or lactation. Germline V gene data show CDR1 as MNHEY and CDR2 as SMNVEV (reference sequence). The ends were cut back, 8 bases at V and 4 bases at J, with 15 bases in the middle. The CDR3 loop spans 13 amino acids. Findings and caveats of the study: The model made its ophthalmopathy prediction, and onset followed a median 6.5 months later.

The TCR was taken from a woman aged 18-29 years with Graves' hyperthyroidism. The sample comprised blood. The chain is built from TRBV27 and TRBJ2-7; D is possibly TRBD1 or TRBD2 (5 bases each). This chain's CDR3 is CASRSGALYEQYF. DNA for the CDR3: TGTGCCAGCCGGTCCGGGGCCCTATACGAGCAGTACTTC.